These T cell receptor beta chains were read from a single sample in a study of STAT5B mutations in CD4+ large granular lymphocyte leukemia. Sequencing was performed with immunoSEQ multiplex PCR; in TCRdb, only in-frame clones are kept and a portion is missing. The sample records 30,000 to 40,000 clones, over 75% being singletons. Sequenced sample: CD4+ T cells from blood buffy coats. All receptors derive from a human donor in good health. Each CDR3 is given without its conserved first and last residue.

TRBV28,TRBJ2-1,ASSPGLAGDLGNEQF
TRBV4-3,TRBJ1-1,ASSQGTGAMGR
TRBV19,TRBJ2-2,ASSISGRRTGELF
TRBV6-1,TRBJ1-1,ASSEFKDSKAF
TRBV6-1,TRBJ1-3,ASSESYPRSGNTIY
TRBV5-5,TRBJ2-2,ASSLTGSTTGELF
TRBV6-5,TRBJ1-2,ASRFDRGVYYGYT
TRBV5-1,TRBJ2-5,ASSKEGVGTQY
TRBV2,TRBJ1-1,ASSGFLGIEAF
TRBV19,TRBJ2-7,ASSPRVVSYEQY
TRBV4-2,TRBJ1-2,ASSQVQTDYGYT
TRBV29-1,TRBJ1-4,SVKQGFLEKLF
TRBV30,TRBJ2-7,AWSVKRGGPEQY
TRBV29-1,TRBJ2-1,SVEARGTSGGQASSYNEQF
TRBV27,TRBJ1-4,ASSPTGGIATNEKLF
TRBV19,TRBJ2-2,ASSPVEGELF
TRBV27,TRBJ2-1,ASRLDSYNEQF
TRBV19,TRBJ1-2,ASSIQLKRDGSGYT
TRBV11-2,TRBJ2-3,ASGLGSGTDTQY
TRBV2,TRBJ2-1,ASSTSSGSYNEQF
TRBV29-1,TRBJ1-2,SVNRPYLT
TRBV29-1,TRBJ1-1,SVAWGIDTEAF
TRBV29-1,TRBJ1-3,SVGGPSSGNTIY